This T cell receptor (beta chain) was sequenced for a study of blood T cell repertoires in COVID-19 (dated by TCRdb to about 2020). For the wider study: The collaborator samples originated in the United States, Italy and Spain and spanned the acute and convalescent phases of COVID-19. The repertoires were released in a freely available public database meant as a resource for research on the immune response to SARS-CoV-2. The dataset comprised deeply sampled blood TCRbeta repertoires from subjects exposed to, actively infected with, or recovered from COVID-19. HLA class I and class II types, where available, came from metadata supplied by the sample provider rather than from assay-based typing. A de-identified subject ID, COVID-19 status, age in years and sex were almost always included in the sample metadata. The material from the prospective study consisted of cDNA or gDNA derived from T cells, B-cell-depleted T cells, or PBMCs. Samples were obtained from the ongoing ImmuneRACE study (first 160 participants) and from 1,000 to 1,500 subjects provided by 6 global collaborators.

On this clone: No cognate antigen has been identified for it. Base qualities are not recorded, but no much larger clone differs from it by a single base.

TCRbeta CDR3 regions were amplified from genomic DNA by means of the immunoSEQ Assay, a bias-controlled multiplex PCR. The authors processed their data as follows. The number of nucleated cells in each sample was estimated from the amplification of reference gene primers within the assay. To quantify the absolute abundance of each unique TCRbeta CDR3 rearrangement, sequence reads were collapsed and filtered. Productive Simpson clonality was computed per sample as the square root of Simpson's diversity index over productive rearrangements. TCRdb took this table from immuneACCESS and kept in-frame rearrangements with V and J called. Such tables lack part of the clones; where checked against another copy, unresolved V genes explain under half of the gap, and the rest is unexplained. V and J calls and clone size are given by that table; D and trimming were obtained from the DNA. This sample has approximately 380,000 clones in its table, and around nine tenths of those were observed once. Approximately 1.2% of the sample is in the top ten clones.

Beyond this particular receptor, the publication reports: The amount of clinical and demographic metadata varied by source and participant and was provided uncurated.

Enrolling through a virtual design, the prospective study's participants ranged in age from about 18 to 89 years and lived across some 23 United States geographic areas. In the prospective study, participants were assigned to cohorts based on the clinical history participants reported in a screening survey and a study questionnaire. Recovered participants in ImmuneRACE Cohort 3 were defined by two consecutive negative NP/OP PCR tests, clearance by a healthcare professional, or resolution of symptoms. In the prospective study, whole blood, serum and a nasopharyngeal or oropharyngeal swab were collected from each participant by mobile phlebotomists. Over a roughly 2-month period, participants in the prospective study had the option of providing additional blood draws and questionnaires. Before DNA extraction, blood samples from the prospective study were shipped at room temperature or frozen. CDR1 SGHRS and CDR2 YFSETQ are derived from the germline V gene. Including the terminal cysteine and phenylalanine, the CDR3 comprises 16 residues. Solely the CDR3 DNA is kept, with 48 bases framed from the first base. V gives up 2 bases and J gives up 8 bases, and the segment between their germline ends measures 20 bases.

This sequence originates from a woman between 18 and 29 years old who had recovered from COVID-19. The sample comprised PBMCs or T cells enriched from blood (not recorded which). This sequence uses TRBV5-1 and TRBJ2-1; 5 matching bases give a weak D call of TRBD1. The nucleotides read TGCGCCAGCAGCTTCCCGGGTCTCAAGGGGATCGATGAGCAGTTCTTC. Protein translation: CASSFPGLKGIDEQFF.